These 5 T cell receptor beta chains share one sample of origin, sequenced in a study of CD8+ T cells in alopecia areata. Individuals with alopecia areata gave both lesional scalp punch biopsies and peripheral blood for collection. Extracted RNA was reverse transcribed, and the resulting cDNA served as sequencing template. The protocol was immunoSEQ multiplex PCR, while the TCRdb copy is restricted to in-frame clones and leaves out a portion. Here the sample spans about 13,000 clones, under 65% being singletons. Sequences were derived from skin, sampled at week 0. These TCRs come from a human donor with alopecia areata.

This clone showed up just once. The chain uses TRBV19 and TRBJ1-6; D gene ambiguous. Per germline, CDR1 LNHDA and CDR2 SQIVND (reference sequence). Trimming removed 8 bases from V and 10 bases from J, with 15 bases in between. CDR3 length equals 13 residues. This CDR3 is CASVRTTGSPLHF. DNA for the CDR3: TGTGCCAGTGTCCGGACCACCGGATCACCCCTCCACTTT.

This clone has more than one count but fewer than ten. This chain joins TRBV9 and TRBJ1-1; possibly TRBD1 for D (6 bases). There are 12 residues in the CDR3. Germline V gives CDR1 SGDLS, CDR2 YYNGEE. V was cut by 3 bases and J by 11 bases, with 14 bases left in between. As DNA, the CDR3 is TGTGCCAGCAGCGCACTACAGGGTGCCGCTTTCTTT. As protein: CASSALQGAAFF.

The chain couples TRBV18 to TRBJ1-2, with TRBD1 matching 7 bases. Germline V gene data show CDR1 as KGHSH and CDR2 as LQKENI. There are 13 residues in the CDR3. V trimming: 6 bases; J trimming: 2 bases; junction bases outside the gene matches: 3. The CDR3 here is CASSPTGNYGYTF. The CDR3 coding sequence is TGTGCCAGCTCCCCGACAGGGAACTATGGCTACACCTTC.

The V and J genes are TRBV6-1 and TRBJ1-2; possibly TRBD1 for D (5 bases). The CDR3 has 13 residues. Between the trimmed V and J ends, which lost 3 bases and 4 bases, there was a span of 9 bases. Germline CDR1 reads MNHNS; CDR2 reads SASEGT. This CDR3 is CASSDREAYGYTF. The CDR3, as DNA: TGTGCCAGCAGTGACAGGGAAGCCTATGGCTACACCTTC.

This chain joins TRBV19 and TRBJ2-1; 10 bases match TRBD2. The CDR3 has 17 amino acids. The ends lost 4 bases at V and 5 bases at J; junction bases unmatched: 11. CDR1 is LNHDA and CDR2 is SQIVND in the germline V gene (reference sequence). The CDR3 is CASSTPPRLAGNNEQFF. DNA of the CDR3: TGTGCCAGTAGTACCCCCCCAAGACTAGCGGGTAACAATGAGCAGTTCTTC.